The text below deals with one T cell receptor beta chain. The antigen is undetermined. Germline V gene lookup returns CDR1 MGHDK and CDR2 SYGVNS. The CDR3 has 13 amino acids. Trimming took 7 bases from V and 3 from J, leaving 10 bases between them. The data were obtained in a study of CD8 T cells in ankylosing spondylitis. Study results and limitations: Both synovial fluid and blood in reactive arthritis had previously been reported to carry some motif variants. Seemingly characteristic of ankylosing spondylitis blood was a TCR beta motif consisting of eight highly homologous variants.

In making TCR beta libraries, quantitative 5'-RACE with molecular barcodes was used. TCRdb re-derived calls from the 5' RACE reads in MiXCR, one entry per CDR3 protein. The sample lists around 220,000 distinct CDR3 sequences; over 9.5% were seen once. J is TRBJ1-5 and V is TRBV25-1; the D is unclear. Material: blood, either unsorted or a sorted T cell fraction (not recorded which). This TCR derives from a male donor with ankylosing spondylitis or in good health (not recorded which). The CDR3 DNA is TGTGCCAGCATCAACAGAGACAATCAGCCCCAGCATTTT. Translating gives CASINRDNQPQHF.